These 4 T cell receptor beta chains originate from one sample sequenced in a study of identical twins. MiXCR, run by TCRdb on the 5' RACE reads, gives a single entry per CDR3 protein. The data show a few hundred thousand distinct CDR3 sequences, roughly 8% seen once. This same sample was also taken into another study, of yellow fever vaccine responses in identical twins.

The sequenced sample consisted of CD8+ T cells sorted from blood. The receptors were gathered from a woman between 18 and 29 years old in good health.

This clonotype was seen a few times. The chain has TRBV5-1 and TRBJ1-1; 8 positions match TRBD1. Germline CDR1 and CDR2: SGHRS and YFSETQ. V lost 3 bases and J lost 5; bases outside the gene matches: 3. The CDR3 has 13 amino acids. This chain's CDR3 is CASSYDRGTEAFF. DNA for the CDR3: TGCGCCAGCAGCTATGACAGGGGAACTGAAGCTTTCTTT.

The J gene is TRBJ2-3, the V gene TRBV29-1; D may be TRBD2 (5 bases). This CDR3 comprises 16 residues. Germline loops: CDR1 SQVTM, CDR2 ANQGSEA. Trimming cost V 7 bases and J 6 bases, with 26 bases left between them. The CDR3 DNA reads as TGCAGCGCGTTAGCGAACTTTCCGAAGGAAGCGGATACGCAGTATTTT. Amino acids: CSALANFPKEADTQYF.

Details on this clonotype: A much larger clone lies a single base off, so this may be a read error. The chain combines TRBV10-3 with TRBJ2-7; 8 bases are a match to TRBD1. The CDR3 runs 15 residues. The germline gives CDR1 ENHRY, CDR2 SYGVKD. The CDR3 loop reads CAISSTGDSSYKQYF. Here the CDR3 DNA reads TGTGCCATCAGTTCGACAGGGGACAGCTCCTACAAGCAGTACTTC.

This clonotype was counted at least ten times. CDR3 sequence: CSVVVQGRELFF. CDR3 coding DNA: TGCAGCGTTGTAGTACAGGGCCGCGAACTGTTTTTT. The chain carries TRBV29-1 and TRBJ1-4, with D possibly being TRBD1 (6 bases). The CDR3 contains 12 residues. The germline gives CDR1 SQVTM, CDR2 ANQGSEA. The V end lost 4 bases, the J end lost 12 bases, and 15 bases lay between the germline ends.